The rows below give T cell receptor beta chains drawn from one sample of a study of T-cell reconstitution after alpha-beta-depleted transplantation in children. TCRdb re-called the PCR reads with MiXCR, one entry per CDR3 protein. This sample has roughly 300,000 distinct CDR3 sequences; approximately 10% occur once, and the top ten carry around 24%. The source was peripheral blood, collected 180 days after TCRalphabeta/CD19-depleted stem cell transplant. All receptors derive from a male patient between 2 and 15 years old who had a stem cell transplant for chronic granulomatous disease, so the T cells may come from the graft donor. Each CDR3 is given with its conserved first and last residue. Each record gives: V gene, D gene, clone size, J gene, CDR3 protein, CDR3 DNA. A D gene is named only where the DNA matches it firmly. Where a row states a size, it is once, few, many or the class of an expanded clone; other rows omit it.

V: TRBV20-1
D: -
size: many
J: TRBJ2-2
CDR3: CSARDQNTGETGELFF
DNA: TGCAGTGCTAGAGATCAAAATACCGGGGAAACCGGGGAGCTGTTTTTT

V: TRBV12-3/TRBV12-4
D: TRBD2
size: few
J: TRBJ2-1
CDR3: CASSKGLAGAYNEQFF
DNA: TGTGCCAGCAGTAAGGGACTAGCGGGAGCATACAATGAGCAGTTCTTC

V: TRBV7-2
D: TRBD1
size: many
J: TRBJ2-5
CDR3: CASSHRTGAGETQYF
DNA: TGTGCCAGCAGCCACCGGACAGGGGCAGGGGAGACCCAGTACTTC

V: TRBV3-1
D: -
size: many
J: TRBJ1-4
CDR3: CASSHGDEGPNEKLFF
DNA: TGTGCCAGCAGCCACGGGGACGAGGGTCCTAATGAAAAACTGTTTTTT

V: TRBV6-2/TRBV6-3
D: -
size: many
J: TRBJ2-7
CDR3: CASSYGAGNYEQYF
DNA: TGTGCCAGCAGTTACGGAGCGGGTAACTACGAGCAGTACTTC

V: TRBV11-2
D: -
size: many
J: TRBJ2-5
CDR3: CASRPYRAQETQYF
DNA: TGTGCCAGCAGACCATACAGGGCCCAAGAGACCCAGTACTTC

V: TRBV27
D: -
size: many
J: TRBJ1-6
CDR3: CASSSREGYSPLHF
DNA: TGTGCCAGCAGTTCTCGAGAGGGGTATTCACCCCTCCACTTT

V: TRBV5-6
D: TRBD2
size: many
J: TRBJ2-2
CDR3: CASTALGLAWTGELFF
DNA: TGTGCCAGCACCGCCCTGGGACTAGCATGGACCGGGGAGCTGTTTTTT

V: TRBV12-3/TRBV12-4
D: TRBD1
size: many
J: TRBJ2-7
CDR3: CASSPLPGQGYNEQYF
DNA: TGTGCCAGCAGTCCACTCCCGGGACAGGGGTATAACGAGCAGTACTTC

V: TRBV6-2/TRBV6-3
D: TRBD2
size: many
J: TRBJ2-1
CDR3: CASSYPWTSGSGWNEQFF
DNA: TGTGCCAGCAGTTACCCGTGGACTAGCGGGAGTGGATGGAATGAGCAGTTCTTC

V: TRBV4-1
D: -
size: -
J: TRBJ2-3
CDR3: CASSGWLGTDTQYF
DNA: TGCGCCAGCAGCGGTTGGCTTGGAACAGATACGCAGTATTTT

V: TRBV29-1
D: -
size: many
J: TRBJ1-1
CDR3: CSVEELDTEAFF
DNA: TGCAGCGTTGAAGAATTGGACACTGAAGCTTTCTTT

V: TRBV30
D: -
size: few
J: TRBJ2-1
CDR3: CAWSAEYNEQFF
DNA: TGTGCCTGGAGTGCAGAGTACAATGAGCAGTTCTTC

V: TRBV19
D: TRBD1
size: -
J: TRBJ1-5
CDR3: CASSIVSLRQGRKDQPQHF
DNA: TGTGCCAGTAGTATAGTTTCTTTAAGACAGGGGCGGAAGGATCAGCCCCAGCATTTT

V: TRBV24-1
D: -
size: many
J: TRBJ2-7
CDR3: CATSDLGRALGQYF
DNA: TGTGCCACCAGTGATTTGGGCAGGGCCTTGGGGCAGTACTTC

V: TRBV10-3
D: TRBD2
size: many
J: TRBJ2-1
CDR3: CAISESPGLAGGYNEQFF
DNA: TGTGCCATCAGTGAGTCCCCGGGACTAGCGGGAGGCTACAATGAGCAGTTCTTC

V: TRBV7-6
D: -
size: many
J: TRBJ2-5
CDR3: CASSLGAGAPGETQYF
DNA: TGTGCCAGCAGCTTAGGGGCGGGGGCGCCGGGAGAGACCCAGTACTTC

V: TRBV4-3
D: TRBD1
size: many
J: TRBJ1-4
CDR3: CASSQDELRQGTTNEKLFF
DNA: TGCGCCAGCAGCCAAGACGAATTAAGACAGGGGACAACTAATGAAAAACTGTTTTTT

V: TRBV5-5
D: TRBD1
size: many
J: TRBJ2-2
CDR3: CASSFRSGGVPNTGELFF
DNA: TGTGCCAGCAGCTTTAGGTCAGGGGGAGTCCCGAACACCGGGGAGCTGTTTTTT

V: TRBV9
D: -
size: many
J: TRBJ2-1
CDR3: CASSARLVSSYNEQFF
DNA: TGTGCCAGCAGCGCCCGACTAGTAAGCTCCTACAATGAGCAGTTCTTC

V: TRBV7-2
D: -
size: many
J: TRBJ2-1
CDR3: CASTLDRGSYNEQFF
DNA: TGTGCCAGCACTCTAGACAGAGGGTCCTACAATGAGCAGTTCTTC

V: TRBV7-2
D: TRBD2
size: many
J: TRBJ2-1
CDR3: CASSGTSGYNEQFF
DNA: TGTGCCAGCAGCGGGACTAGCGGGTACAATGAGCAGTTCTTC

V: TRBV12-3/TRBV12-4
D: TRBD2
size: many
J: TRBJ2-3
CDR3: CASSFVGLAGGADTQYF
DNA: TGTGCCAGCAGTTTTGTAGGTTTAGCGGGAGGCGCAGATACGCAGTATTTT

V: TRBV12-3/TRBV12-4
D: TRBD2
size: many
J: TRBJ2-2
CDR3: CASSLRLAGDTGELFF
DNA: TGTGCCAGCAGTTTACGACTAGCGGGGGACACCGGGGAGCTGTTTTTT

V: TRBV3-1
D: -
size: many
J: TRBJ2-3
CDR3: CASSLSEGDTQYF
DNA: TGTGCCAGCAGCTTATCCGAGGGAGATACGCAGTATTTT

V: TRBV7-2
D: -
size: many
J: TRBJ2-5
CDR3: CASSLMGFQYF
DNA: TGTGCCAGCAGCTTGATGGGGTTCCAGTACTTC

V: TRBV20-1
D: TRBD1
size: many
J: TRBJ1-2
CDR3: CSATNRWAGTAPLGYTF
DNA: TGCAGTGCTACGAATCGATGGGCGGGGACAGCCCCATTGGGCTACACCTTC

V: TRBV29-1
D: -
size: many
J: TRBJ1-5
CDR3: CSVVWDRGQPQHF
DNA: TGCAGCGTTGTGTGGGATCGCGGTCAGCCCCAGCATTTT

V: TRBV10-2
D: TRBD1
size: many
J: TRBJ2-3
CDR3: CASSEPRTGGTLSTQYF
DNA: TGCGCCAGCAGTGAGCCCAGGACAGGGGGTACCCTAAGTACGCAGTATTTT

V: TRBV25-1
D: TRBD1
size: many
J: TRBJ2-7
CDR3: CASSTRDRAYEQYF
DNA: TGTGCCAGCAGTACCCGGGACAGGGCCTACGAGCAGTACTTC

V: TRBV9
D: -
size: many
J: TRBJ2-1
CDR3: CASSVGSISYNEQFF
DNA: TGTGCCAGCAGCGTAGGGAGTATTTCCTACAATGAGCAGTTCTTC

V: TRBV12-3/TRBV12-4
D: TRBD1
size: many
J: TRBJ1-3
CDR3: CASRQGVSGNTIYF
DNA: TGTGCCAGCAGACAGGGGGTCTCTGGAAACACCATATATTTT

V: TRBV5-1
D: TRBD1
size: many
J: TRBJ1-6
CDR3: CASSPSGLTGAYNSPLHF
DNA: TGCGCCAGCAGCCCCTCGGGGCTGACAGGGGCCTATAATTCACCCCTCCACTTT

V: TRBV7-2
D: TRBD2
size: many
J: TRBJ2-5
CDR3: CASRTGTRPETQYF
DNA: TGTGCCAGCAGAACCGGGACTAGGCCAGAGACCCAGTACTTC

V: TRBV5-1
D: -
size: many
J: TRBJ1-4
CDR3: CASSSPGGREKLFF
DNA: TGCGCCAGCAGCTCCCCGGGAGGCCGGGAAAAACTGTTTTTT

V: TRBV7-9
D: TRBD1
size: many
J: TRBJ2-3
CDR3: CASSDSDREHPDTQYF
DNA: TGTGCCAGCAGCGATAGCGACAGGGAGCACCCAGATACGCAGTATTTT

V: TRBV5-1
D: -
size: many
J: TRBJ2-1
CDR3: CASSLAQYNEQFF
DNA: TGCGCCAGCAGCTTGGCCCAATACAATGAGCAGTTCTTC

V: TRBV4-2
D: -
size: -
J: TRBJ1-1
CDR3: CASSQVQGGTEAFF
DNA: TGTGCCAGCAGCCAGGTTCAGGGAGGGACTGAAGCTTTCTTT

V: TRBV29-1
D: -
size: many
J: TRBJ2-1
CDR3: CSVGPGVGDEQFF
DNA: TGCAGCGTGGGCCCGGGAGTGGGCGATGAGCAGTTCTTC

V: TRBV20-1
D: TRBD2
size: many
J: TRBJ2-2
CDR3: CSARGLAGETGELFF
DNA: TGCAGTGCTAGAGGACTAGCGGGAGAAACCGGGGAGCTGTTTTTT